Listed here are 11 T cell receptor beta chains from one sample, sequenced in a study of human T cells and chemical hapten exposure. Documented time point: patch test 2, 6 weeks after DPC sensitization. Specified treatment: therapeutic diphenylcyclopropenone sensitization with weekly scalp DPC. TCRdb re-called the RACE reads with MiXCR, one entry per CDR3 protein. The sample shows tens of thousands of distinct CDR3 sequences, roughly 11% of them seen only once. The sequenced sample was whole blood, obtained in connection with sensitization to the hapten diphenylcyclopropenone (DPC). The receptors come from a man aged 18 to 29 with alopecia areata. Some clones in this sample may be carry-over from other donors' samples.

This clonotype was recorded at least ten times. V is TRBV19 and J is TRBJ2-5, with unresolved D. Germline loops: CDR1 LNHDA, CDR2 SQIVND (reference sequence). The CDR3 consists of 18 residues. V lost 6 bases and J 0 bases, leaving 23 bases between the germline ends. CDR3 in DNA: TGTGCCAGTAGCGGTCTTCCAGAACCTTACAACTACCAAGAGACCCAGTACTTC. This translates into CASSGLPEPYNYQETQYF.

This clonotype appeared many times. V and J are TRBV6-6 and TRBJ2-5; 8 bases fit TRBD2. Germline CDR1 reads MNHNY; CDR2 reads SVGAGI (reference sequence). V lost 5 bases, J lost 4 bases, and 6 bases stayed unmatched. This CDR3 region has 14 residues. CDR3 in DNA: TGTGCCAGCAGTCCGGGGGGGTCCATAGAGACCCAGTACTTC. This sequence encodes CASSPGGSIETQYF.

This clonotype was seen a handful of times. V is TRBV12-3 or TRBV12-4 and J is TRBJ2-7; no definite D call. V was cut by 3 bases and J by 0 bases, with 6 bases left in between. The CDR3 is made up of 13 amino acids. Here the CDR3 DNA reads TGTGCCAGCAGTTTGGGCTTCTCCTACGAGCAGTACGTC. Residues: CASSLGFSYEQYV.

This clonotype has just a few counts. This sequence joins TRBV4-1 and TRBJ2-5; tentative D call: TRBD1 (5 bases). V shed 3 bases and J shed 1 base, with 12 bases lying between them. Germline V gene lookup returns CDR1 MGHRA and CDR2 YSYEKL. This CDR3 is built from 15 residues. This chain's CDR3 is CASSQGLTAQETQYF. The CDR3 DNA reads TGCGCCAGCAGCCAGGGGCTGACAGCCCAAGAGACCCAGTACTTC.

This rearrangement joins TRBV5-1 to TRBJ1-1; no clear D. The CDR3 length is 14 residues. CDR1 is SGHRS and CDR2 is YFSETQ in the germline V gene. Trimming left V 0 bases short and J 2 bases short, with 8 bases between. The CDR3 nucleotides read TGCGCCAGCAGCTTGGACCACCGAAACACTGAAGCTTTCTTT. Protein product: CASSLDHRNTEAFF.

This clonotype was seen a handful of times. The V call is TRBV7-3, the J call TRBJ2-5; D remains unclear. Germline CDR1 is SGHTA and CDR2 is FQGTGA. V was clipped by 0 bases and J by 3 bases, with 8 bases between them. This CDR3 comprises 14 residues. In DNA, the CDR3 is TGTGCCAGCAGCTTAACCGGGTCTAAAGAGACCCAGTACTTC. Amino acid sequence: CASSLTGSKETQYF.

The sample holds a few counts of this clonotype. The gene calls are TRBV4-3 and TRBJ2-7; D uncertain. This CDR3 comprises 13 residues. CDR1 is LGHNA and CDR2 is YSLEER in the germline V gene. Trimming removed 0 bases from V and 3 bases from J, with 6 bases in between. CDR3 in amino acids: CASSQDAGYEQYF. CDR3 nucleotide sequence: TGCGCCAGCAGCCAAGATGCTGGCTACGAGCAGTACTTC.

In its sample, this clonotype was seen a few times. The rearrangement uses TRBV5-8 and TRBJ2-3; TRBD1 agrees at 8 bases. CDR1 SGHTS and CDR2 YDEGEE come from the germline V gene. This CDR3 has 15 amino acids. V shed 3 bases, J shed 1 base, and the junction held 4 bases outside the gene matches. This CDR3 reads CASSWTGYGTDTQYF. The DNA for the CDR3 is TGTGCCAGCAGCTGGACAGGGTACGGCACAGATACGCAGTATTTT.

The rearrangement joins TRBV29-1 to TRBJ1-1, with D maybe TRBD1 (6 bases). The CDR3 covers 12 residues. Germline loops: CDR1 SQVTM, CDR2 ANQGSEA. The germline V and J ends were trimmed by 4 bases and 5 bases, with 11 bases remaining between them. The CDR3 DNA sequence: TGCAGCGTTGCGGGGGGGCTGACTGAAGCTTTCTTT. Translated, it gives CSVAGGLTEAFF.

This clonotype was seen many times. The genes are TRBV4-2 and TRBJ2-2, with 8 nucleotides matching TRBD2. The germline V gene has CDR1 LGHNA and CDR2 YNFKEQ. Trimming took 4 bases from V and 1 from J; bases not matched to a gene: 5. The CDR3 is made up of 16 amino acids. The CDR3 region is CASSRRGDLNTGELFF. The CDR3 DNA is TGTGCCAGCAGCCGGCGGGGGGACTTGAACACCGGGGAGCTGTTTTTT.

There are a few counts of this clonotype. The V gene is TRBV7-2, the J gene TRBJ2-2; no clear D gene. The germline gives CDR1 SGHTA, CDR2 FQGNSA. Between the trimmed V and J ends, which lost 1 base and 7 bases, there was a span of 10 bases. CDR3 length: 14 amino acids. DNA for the CDR3: TGTGCCAGCAGCTTAGATGGGCAAAGCGGGGAGCTGTTTTTT. It specifies CASSLDGQSGELFF.